This T cell receptor (beta chain) was identified in a study of graft-versus-host responses after intestinal transplantation. Whole-study context: Transplants given to recipients were multivisceral, liver-intestinal, or isolated intestinal.

Profiling relied on immunoSEQ multiplex PCR, and the TCRdb table lists in-frame clones only, not all of them. The sample comprises about 70,000 clones, about 92% of which are singletons, and about 1.3% rests with the top ten. To note about this clone: The antigen remains undetermined.

The material was unstimulated CD8+ T cells sorted from spleen or lymph node cells, obtained before intestinal transplant. This TCR came from a human donor who received an intestinal transplant.

CDR3 residues: CASRPTGQGSQETQYF. Written as DNA, the CDR3 is TGTGCCAGCAGACCCACGGGACAGGGCTCTCAAGAGACCCAGTACTTC. The V call is TRBV13, the J call TRBJ2-5; 9 nucleotides match TRBD1. CDR1 and CDR2 (germline): PRHDT, FYEKMQ (reference sequence). CDR3 length: 16 amino acids. The J segment lost 2 bases and the V segment lost 6 bases, leaving 10 bases of the junction unmatched.